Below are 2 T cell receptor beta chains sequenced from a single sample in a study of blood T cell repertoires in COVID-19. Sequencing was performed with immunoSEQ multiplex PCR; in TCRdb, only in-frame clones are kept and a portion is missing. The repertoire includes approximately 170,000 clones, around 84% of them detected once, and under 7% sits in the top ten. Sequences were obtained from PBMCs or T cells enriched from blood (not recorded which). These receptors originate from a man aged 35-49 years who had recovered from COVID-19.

This chain's CDR3 is CASSFSGGRRGNSPLHF. CDR3 bases: TGTGCCAGCAGCTTTTCCGGGGGGCGACGAGGTAATTCACCCCTCCACTTT. The chain employs TRBV7-9 and TRBJ1-6, with a weak D call TRBD1 (6 bases). The CDR3 consists of 17 residues. The V gene lost 3 bases and the J gene lost 6 bases, with 18 bases spanning the gap. Germline CDR1 reads SEHNR; CDR2 reads FQNEAQ (reference sequence).

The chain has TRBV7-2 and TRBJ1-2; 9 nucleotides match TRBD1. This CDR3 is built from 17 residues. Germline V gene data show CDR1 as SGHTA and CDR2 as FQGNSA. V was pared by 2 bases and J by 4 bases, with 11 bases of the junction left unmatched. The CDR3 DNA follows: TGTGCCAGCAGCTTAAAAGGTCGAGGGACAGGGCTCTATGGCTACACCTTC. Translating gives CASSLKGRGTGLYGYTF. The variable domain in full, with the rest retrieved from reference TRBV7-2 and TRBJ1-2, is GAGVSQSPSNKVTEKGKDVELRCDPISGHTALYWYRQSLGQGLEFLIYFQGNSAPDKSGLPSDRFSAERTGGSVSTLTIQRTQQEDSAVYLCASSLKGRGTGLYGYTFGSGTRLTVV.